The text below deals with one T cell receptor beta chain. Its cognate antigen is unknown. It was across several immunoSEQ plates that each subset's genomic DNA was evenly split. Libraries were prepared by immunoSEQ multiplex PCR; TCRdb keeps only in-frame clonotypes and omits some of them. There are roughly 2,300,000 clones in the sample; just under 95% occur only once, and about 0.36% lies in the top ten. The data were obtained in a study of shared clonotypes between healthy human individuals. From germline, CDR1 is SGHTA and CDR2 FQGNSA. This CDR3 is 16 amino acids long. V lost 7 bases, J lost 6 bases, and 15 bases stayed unmatched. Study conclusions and caveats: Of the naive CD4 clonotypes, around 4.7% were shared across several donors. Tissue TCR repertoires likely differ from these blood-only repertoires.

Specimen: naive CD4+ T cells from PBMCs. Stated subset: CD45RA+ positively selected. The origin of this receptor is a man younger than 35 in good health. Some clones in this sample may be carry-over from other donors' samples. The genes are TRBV7-2 and TRBJ2-3; 8 positions match TRBD2. CDR3 bases: TGTGCCAGCACCCCCCCGGGGGGGCGACTTTCGGATACGCAGTATTTT. This encodes CASTPPGGRLSDTQYF.